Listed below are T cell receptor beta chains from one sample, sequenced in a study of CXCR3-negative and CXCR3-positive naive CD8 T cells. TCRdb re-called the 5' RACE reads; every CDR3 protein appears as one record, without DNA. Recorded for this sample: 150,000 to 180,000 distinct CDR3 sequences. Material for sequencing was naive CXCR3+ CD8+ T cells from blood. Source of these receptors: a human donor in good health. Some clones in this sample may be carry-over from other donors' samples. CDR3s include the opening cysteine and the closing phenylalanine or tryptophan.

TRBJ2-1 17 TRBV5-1 CASSTGLAESSYNEQFF
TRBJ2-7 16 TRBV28 CASSSFLAGSSYEQYF
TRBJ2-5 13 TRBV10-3 CAISGQNEETQYF
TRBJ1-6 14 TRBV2 CASRKSSYNSPLHF
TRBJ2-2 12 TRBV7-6 CASSLGFGELFF
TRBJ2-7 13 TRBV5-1 CASSLVSEYEQYF
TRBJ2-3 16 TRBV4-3 CASSQERLARVDTQYF
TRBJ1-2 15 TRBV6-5 CASFKKTEGNYGYTF
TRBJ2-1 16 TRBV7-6 CASSLGGGGSYNEQFF
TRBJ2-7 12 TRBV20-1 CSLLAGVGEQYF
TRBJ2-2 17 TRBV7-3 CASSLKYSTAYTGELFF
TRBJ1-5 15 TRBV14 CASSPGGLGNQPQHF
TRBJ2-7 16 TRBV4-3 CASSQGVPGLNYEQYF
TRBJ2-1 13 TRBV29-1 CSVHGGSRHEQFF
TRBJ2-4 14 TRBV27 CASRDLDRGNIQYF
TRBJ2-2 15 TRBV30 CAWSVYRDGTGELFF
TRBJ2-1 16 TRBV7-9 CASSLAQGFSYNEQFF